The 18 T cell receptor beta chains presented below share a single source sample, sequenced in a study of blood T cell repertoires in COVID-19. Measured with immunoSEQ multiplex PCR; TCRdb has only the in-frame clones, and not every one. This sample carries about 260,000 clones, approximately 84% of them seen once, and the ten largest clones take 1.9%. The sequenced sample consisted of peripheral blood. These receptors were taken from a woman older than 75 with acute or convalescent COVID-19.

The J gene is TRBJ1-2, the V gene TRBV3-1 (or the pseudogene TRBV3-2); D is ambiguous. With 3 bases removed from V and 0 bases from J, the gap between germline ends came to 8 bases. In germline, CDR1 is LGHDT, CDR2 YNNKEL (reference sequence). The CDR3 is 14 amino acids. In DNA, the CDR3 is TGTGCCAGCAGCCAGTCCGTAGCTAACTATGGCTACACCTTC. Amino acid sequence: CASSQSVANYGYTF.

This chain links TRBV9 with TRBJ2-7, with 9 bases lining up with TRBD1. The length of the CDR3 is 14 residues. The J segment lost 2 bases and the V segment lost 4 bases, leaving 4 bases of the junction unmatched. The germline CDR1 and CDR2 sequences are SGDLS and YYNGEE. The CDR3 nucleotides read TGTGCCAGCAGCACAGGGACAGGGCCCTACGAGCAGTACTTC. This translates into CASSTGTGPYEQYF.

This clone was detected once. The gene calls are TRBV12-5 and TRBJ1-1; TRBD1 might be the D (6 bases). The V end lost 6 bases, the J end lost 0 bases, and 14 bases lay between the germline ends. CDR1 is LGHNT and CDR2 is FRNRAP in the germline V gene. The CDR3 spans 15 residues. CDR3: CASGTLDRMNTEAFF. DNA of the CDR3: TGTGCTAGTGGGACCTTGGACAGAATGAACACTGAAGCTTTCTTT.

The J gene is TRBJ1-3, the V gene TRBV19, with 8 bases aligning to TRBD1. The CDR3 loop spans 14 amino acids. The J segment lost 2 bases and the V segment lost 6 bases, leaving 3 bases of the junction unmatched. Germline assignment: CDR1 LNHDA and CDR2 SQIVND (reference sequence). CDR3 sequence reads: CASRDRVTGNTIYF. In DNA, the CDR3 is TGTGCCAGTAGGGACAGGGTGACTGGAAACACCATATATTTT.

The sample holds one count of this clone. This chain uses TRBV24-1 with TRBJ2-2; D is unresolved. This CDR3 has 12 amino acids. V shed 9 bases and J shed 3 bases, with 7 bases lying between them. CDR1 is KGHDR and CDR2 is SFDVKD in the germline V gene. The CDR3 region has the DNA TGTGCCACCGGTCGGTACACCGGGGAGCTGTTTTTT. It codes for CATGRYTGELFF.

The rearrangement uses TRBV28 and TRBJ1-1; 8 bases fit TRBD1. This CDR3 contains 15 residues. Germline values: CDR1 MDHEN, CDR2 SYDVKM. The J segment lost 5 bases and the V segment lost 7 bases, leaving 12 bases of the junction unmatched. The CDR3 nucleotides read TGTGCCAGCATAGAGACCCAGGGGGCTTTTACTGAAGCTTTCTTT. It specifies CASIETQGAFTEAFF. The variable domain in full, with the rest retrieved from reference TRBV28 and TRBJ1-1, is DVKVTQSSRYLVKRTGEKVFLECVQDMDHENMFWYRQDPGLGLRLIYFSYDVKMKEKGDIPEGYSVSREKKERFSLILESASTNQTSMYLCASIETQGAFTEAFFGQGTRLTVV.

The chain uses TRBV5-1 and TRBJ2-7, with D perhaps TRBD2 (6 bases). V was cut by 0 bases and J by 3 bases, with 13 bases left in between. Germline V lookup: CDR1 SGHRS, CDR2 YFSETQ. The CDR3 runs to 15 residues. The CDR3 DNA reads as TGCGCCAGCAGCTTGGAGCCGGGACTCCGCTACGAGCAGTACTTC. The encoded protein is CASSLEPGLRYEQYF.

The chain employs TRBV5-5 and TRBJ2-7; TRBD2 aligns across 13 bases. Germline CDR1 and CDR2: SGHKS and YYEKEE (reference sequence). V shed 1 base, J shed 5 bases, and the junction held 6 bases outside the gene matches. The CDR3 extends over 16 amino acids. The CDR3 reads CASSLRGLAGDDEQYF. The CDR3 DNA reads TGTGCCAGCAGCTTGCGCGGACTAGCGGGAGACGACGAGCAGTACTTC.

This chain uses TRBV4-1 with TRBJ1-4; no reliable D call. Trimming shortened V by 2 bases and J by 4 bases, and 11 bases separated the two germline ends. This CDR3 contains 15 residues. In germline, CDR1 is MGHRA, CDR2 YSYEKL. The CDR3 loop reads CASSQYDRSNEKLFF. DNA for the CDR3: TGCGCCAGCAGCCAATATGATAGGAGTAATGAAAAACTGTTTTTT.

The chain carries TRBV7-3 and TRBJ2-5, with a weak D call TRBD2 (7 bases). The CDR3 covers 13 residues. Germline V gene lookup returns CDR1 SGHTA and CDR2 FQGTGA. Deletions cut 2 bases from V and 7 bases from J, with 11 bases between. CDR3 in amino acids: CASSLGGARTQYF. The DNA for the CDR3 is TGTGCCAGCAGCTTAGGGGGGGCACGGACCCAGTACTTC. Looking up the rest from reference TRBV7-3 and TRBJ2-5 gives the full variable domain: GAGVSQTPSNKVTEKGKYVELRCDPISGHTALYWYRQSLGQGPEFLIYFQGTGAADDSGLPNDRFFAVRPEGSVSTLKIQRTERGDSAVYLCASSLGGARTQYFGPGTRLLVL.

This sequence joins TRBV6-5 and TRBJ2-7; TRBD2 is a possible D gene (5 bases). Germline V gene data show CDR1 as MNHEY and CDR2 as SVGAGI. The V and J ends lost 7 bases and 6 bases respectively, with 22 bases between them. The CDR3 spans 15 residues. The CDR3 region is CASKRSLAPSAEQYF. The CDR3, as DNA: TGTGCCAGCAAAAGGAGTCTAGCACCCTCCGCCGAGCAGTACTTC.

The chain recombines TRBV29-1 with TRBJ1-1; D is possibly TRBD1 (6 bases). This CDR3 contains 13 residues. The V gene's germline CDR1 is SQVTM and CDR2 ANQGSEA. The V gene lost 4 bases and the J gene lost 4 bases, with 13 bases spanning the gap. The CDR3 DNA follows: TGCAGCGTTGGACAGGCCGGCCCCACTGAAGCTTTCTTT. Its translation: CSVGQAGPTEAFF.

The chain has TRBV5-1 and TRBJ2-5, with D tentatively TRBD2 (6 bases). CDR3 length: 14 residues. Germline assignment: CDR1 SGHRS and CDR2 YFSETQ. V was clipped by 0 bases and J by 6 bases, with 12 bases between them. This CDR3 is CASSLDGGSQTQYF. The CDR3 bases are TGCGCCAGCAGCTTGGACGGGGGTAGCCAGACCCAGTACTTC.

The chain joins TRBV7-2 to TRBJ2-3; TRBD2 matches 10 bases. V gave up 5 bases and J gave up 4 bases; unmatched junction bases: 6. The CDR3 runs to 15 residues. Germline V gene sequence: CDR1 SGHTA, CDR2 FQGNSA. CDR3 DNA: TGTGCCAGCAGCCCCCCTAGCGGGAGCGCAGATACGCAGTATTTT. This encodes CASSPPSGSADTQYF.

The V gene is TRBV5-1, the J gene TRBJ1-5, with TRBD1 matching over 7 bases. The V and J ends lost 6 bases and 1 base, in that order; junction bases with no gene match: 7. The CDR3 extends over 15 amino acids. Germline assignment: CDR1 SGHRS and CDR2 YFSETQ. DNA of the CDR3: TGCGCCAGCATCCGACAGGGCCAGAGCAATCAGCCCCAGCATTTT. This sequence encodes CASIRQGQSNQPQHF.

V is TRBV18 and J is TRBJ2-3; TRBD2 aligns across 11 bases. Germline V CDR1 and CDR2: KGHSH, LQKENI. CDR3 length: 15 residues. V lost 4 bases to trimming and J lost 3 bases; unmatched junction nucleotides: 3. The CDR3 nucleotides read TGTGCCAGCTCACAGACTAGCGGGACGACAGATACGCAGTATTTT. It yields the protein CASSQTSGTTDTQYF.

This clone is a singleton in its sample. CDR3 sequence reads: CSVSEGAGNEQFF. The CDR3 bases are TGCAGCGTTTCAGAGGGGGCGGGGAATGAGCAGTTCTTC. The chain joins TRBV29-1 to TRBJ2-1; tentatively, D is TRBD1 (7 bases). CDR1 is SQVTM and CDR2 is ANQGSEA in the germline V gene. Between the trimmed V and J ends, which lost 5 bases and 7 bases, there was a span of 15 bases. The CDR3 spans 13 residues.

V is TRBV5-4 and J is TRBJ2-7; D may be TRBD1 (5 bases). The V gene's germline CDR1 is SGHNT and CDR2 YYREEE (reference sequence). The CDR3 is made up of 16 amino acids. The germline V and J ends were trimmed by 0 bases and 2 bases, with 15 bases remaining between them. The CDR3 nucleotides are TGTGCCAGCAGCTTGGGGGGCAGTGGGATACCCTACGAGCAGTACTTC. Residues: CASSLGGSGIPYEQYF.